This is a list of T cell receptor beta chains from one sample in a study of blood T cell repertoires in COVID-19. Here immunoSEQ multiplex PCR was the method, and the copy in TCRdb shows in-frame clones only, minus some. The sample lists more than 200,000 clones, around 89% occurring once. The specimen sequenced was PBMCs or T cells enriched from blood (not recorded which). The receptors were sampled from a woman aged 30 to 39 who had recovered from COVID-19. Each CDR3 is given with its conserved first and last residue. The D gene is left open where the match is weak. Where a row states a size, it is once, few, many or the class of an expanded clone; other rows omit it.

len: 14
abundance: once
v_gene: TRBV10-3
d_gene: TRBD1
j_gene: TRBJ2-7
CDR3nt: TGTGCCATCAGTGAGTTGGGAACAGGGGCCGAGCAGTACTTC
CDR3aa: CAISELGTGAEQYF

len: 14
abundance: -
v_gene: TRBV28
d_gene: -
j_gene: TRBJ1-2
CDR3nt: TGTGCCAGCAGTCTCAGGGGCCCTAACTATGGCTACACCTTC
CDR3aa: CASSLRGPNYGYTF

len: 16
abundance: -
v_gene: TRBV6-4
d_gene: TRBD2
j_gene: TRBJ2-1
CDR3nt: TGTGCCAGCAGTGAAGGGTGGGCTAGCGGAGACAATGAGCAGTTCTTC
CDR3aa: CASSEGWASGDNEQFF

len: 14
abundance: few
v_gene: TRBV15
d_gene: -
j_gene: TRBJ2-7
CDR3nt: TGTGCCACCAGCAGAGATCGGAGCTCCTACGAGCAGTACTTC
CDR3aa: CATSRDRSSYEQYF

len: 16
abundance: once
v_gene: TRBV5-4
d_gene: -
j_gene: TRBJ1-4
CDR3nt: TGTGCCAGCAGCTTTGGGCCCCATAGGCTGGCTGAAAAACTGTTTTTT
CDR3aa: CASSFGPHRLAEKLFF

len: 15
abundance: -
v_gene: TRBV28
d_gene: -
j_gene: TRBJ1-1
CDR3nt: TGTGCCAGCAGTTTCCCTGCGGACAGTGAAACTGAAGCTTTCTTT
CDR3aa: CASSFPADSETEAFF

len: 13
abundance: -
v_gene: TRBV7-3
d_gene: TRBD2
j_gene: TRBJ2-1
CDR3nt: TGTGCCAGCAGTTCGGGGGGAGTCGATGAGCAGTTCTTC
CDR3aa: CASSSGGVDEQFF

len: 13
abundance: -
v_gene: TRBV6-5
d_gene: -
j_gene: TRBJ1-2
CDR3nt: TGTGCCAGCACCCGCGGAGGGGCGGGTGGCTACACCTTC
CDR3aa: CASTRGGAGGYTF

len: 13
abundance: -
v_gene: TRBV28
d_gene: -
j_gene: TRBJ1-2
CDR3nt: TGTGCCAGCAGGACCGGGGGTGAGCATGGCTACACCTTC
CDR3aa: CASRTGGEHGYTF

len: 13
abundance: -
v_gene: TRBV19
d_gene: -
j_gene: TRBJ1-1
CDR3nt: TGTGCCAGTAGTATCGCGCCAAACACTGAAGCTTTCTTT
CDR3aa: CASSIAPNTEAFF

len: 19
abundance: -
v_gene: TRBV24-1
d_gene: TRBD2
j_gene: TRBJ2-3
CDR3nt: TGTGCCACCAGTGATTTGCGTGGACTAGCGGGAGCTAGCACAGATACGCAGTATTTT
CDR3aa: CATSDLRGLAGASTDTQYF

len: 16
abundance: -
v_gene: TRBV27
d_gene: -
j_gene: TRBJ1-1
CDR3nt: TGTGCCAGCAGTTTAACGGGTCAAGTGCAGCTCACTGAAGCTTTCTTT
CDR3aa: CASSLTGQVQLTEAFF

len: 15
abundance: -
v_gene: TRBV7-3
d_gene: TRBD2
j_gene: TRBJ2-1
CDR3nt: TGTGCCAGCAGCTTAACTGGCGGACTAGCGGCCGAGCAGTTCTTC
CDR3aa: CASSLTGGLAAEQFF

len: 15
abundance: -
v_gene: TRBV18
d_gene: -
j_gene: TRBJ1-1
CDR3nt: TGTGCCAGCTCACCCGTTACGGGGTTGAACACTGAAGCTTTCTTT
CDR3aa: CASSPVTGLNTEAFF

len: 18
abundance: -
v_gene: TRBV19
d_gene: -
j_gene: TRBJ1-2
CDR3nt: TGTGCCAGTAGTATGGGCCGGGGGGCAGGACGCCGGAACTATGGCTACACCTTC
CDR3aa: CASSMGRGAGRRNYGYTF

len: 15
abundance: -
v_gene: TRBV6-2/TRBV6-3
d_gene: TRBD2
j_gene: TRBJ2-1
CDR3nt: TGTGCCAGCAGCCCTAGCGGGAGGGCCAGTAATGAGCAGTTCTTC
CDR3aa: CASSPSGRASNEQFF

len: 14
abundance: -
v_gene: TRBV7-9
d_gene: -
j_gene: TRBJ1-2
CDR3nt: TGTGCCAGCAGATATATGACAGAAGTCTATGGCTACACCTTC
CDR3aa: CASRYMTEVYGYTF

len: 16
abundance: -
v_gene: TRBV9
d_gene: TRBD2
j_gene: TRBJ2-1
CDR3nt: TGTGCCAGCAGCCCTATAGCGGGAGTATTAGGCAATGAGCAGTTCTTC
CDR3aa: CASSPIAGVLGNEQFF

len: 13
abundance: -
v_gene: TRBV19
d_gene: -
j_gene: TRBJ1-3
CDR3nt: TGTGCCATCGTGTCTCTCTCTGGAAACACCATATATTTT
CDR3aa: CAIVSLSGNTIYF

len: 12
abundance: -
v_gene: TRBV5-6
d_gene: -
j_gene: TRBJ2-1
CDR3nt: TGTGCCAGCAGCCTGGGAGCCAATGAGCAGTTCTTC
CDR3aa: CASSLGANEQFF

len: 15
abundance: -
v_gene: TRBV19
d_gene: -
j_gene: TRBJ1-1
CDR3nt: TGTGCCAGTAGTGAAAGACAGGAGATGAACACTGAAGCTTTCTTT
CDR3aa: CASSERQEMNTEAFF

len: 13
abundance: few
v_gene: TRBV15
d_gene: -
j_gene: TRBJ1-5
CDR3nt: TGTGCCACCAGCAGAGATCAGGCCGGGAACCAGCATTTT
CDR3aa: CATSRDQAGNQHF

len: 16
abundance: few
v_gene: TRBV7-2
d_gene: -
j_gene: TRBJ1-1
CDR3nt: TGTGCCAGCAGCTTAGGAGACGGGGTGATGAACACTGAAGCTTTCTTT
CDR3aa: CASSLGDGVMNTEAFF

len: 13
abundance: -
v_gene: TRBV12-3/TRBV12-4
d_gene: -
j_gene: TRBJ2-7
CDR3nt: TGTGCCAGCAGAGGGGGTTTAACCTACGAGCAGTACTTC
CDR3aa: CASRGGLTYEQYF

len: 14
abundance: -
v_gene: TRBV7-2
d_gene: TRBD2
j_gene: TRBJ2-7
CDR3nt: TGTGCCAGCAGCTTTAAGCGGGAATCCTACGAGCAGTACTTC
CDR3aa: CASSFKRESYEQYF

len: 18
abundance: once
v_gene: TRBV7-3
d_gene: TRBD2
j_gene: TRBJ2-3
CDR3nt: TGTGCCAGCAGCCCCCGGACTAGCGGGGAGACTAGCACAGATACGCAGTATTTT
CDR3aa: CASSPRTSGETSTDTQYF

len: 13
abundance: -
v_gene: TRBV5-4
d_gene: -
j_gene: TRBJ1-1
CDR3nt: TGTGCCAGCAGCGGTATTGCGGGCACTGAAGCTTTCTTT
CDR3aa: CASSGIAGTEAFF

len: 15
abundance: -
v_gene: TRBV5-1
d_gene: -
j_gene: TRBJ1-1
CDR3nt: TGCGCCAGCAGCTTGGTCGGCGGCATGAACACTGAAGCTTTCTTT
CDR3aa: CASSLVGGMNTEAFF

len: 16
abundance: -
v_gene: TRBV3-1/TRBV3-2
d_gene: -
j_gene: TRBJ2-3
CDR3nt: TGTGCCAGCAGCCTCGGTTCGGGGTTTCGCACAGATACGCAGTATTTT
CDR3aa: CASSLGSGFRTDTQYF

len: 14
abundance: -
v_gene: TRBV11-1
d_gene: -
j_gene: TRBJ1-1
CDR3nt: TGTGCCAGCAGCTTAACTCAGGGGCGCACTGAAGCTTTCTTT
CDR3aa: CASSLTQGRTEAFF

len: 17
abundance: -
v_gene: TRBV5-1
d_gene: -
j_gene: TRBJ1-3
CDR3nt: TGCGCCAGCAGCTTGGCACCCTTGCAGATCTCTGGAAACACCATATATTTT
CDR3aa: CASSLAPLQISGNTIYF